This is a list of T cell receptor beta chains from one sample in a study of response to subunit inactivated influenza vaccine. TCRdb redid the calling of the RT-PCR reads with MiXCR, one entry per CDR3 protein. The data show some 800,000 distinct CDR3 sequences, 21% seen once. The specimen was PBMCs from blood, collected 5 days after vaccination. These TCRs come from a man aged 50 or older who received an inactivated influenza vaccine. CDR3s include the opening cysteine and the closing phenylalanine or tryptophan. The D gene is left open where the match is weak. Clone size, where shown, is once, few, many, or a class for clones that have expanded.

D gene | J gene | clone size | V gene | CDR3 DNA | CDR3 protein
. | TRBJ2-7 | . | TRBV6-7 | TGTGCCAGCACAGACTACTACGAGCAGTACTTC | CASTDYYEQYF
. | TRBJ1-5 | . | TRBV2 | TGTGCCAGCAGGGGAAGGACAGATAGCAATCAGCCCCAGCATTTT | CASRGRTDSNQPQHF
TRBD1 | TRBJ1-6 | few | TRBV20-1 | TGCAGTGCTAGCCGACAGGGCGGGTTTTCACCCCTCCACTTT | CSASRQGGFSPLHF
TRBD2 | TRBJ2-7 | . | TRBV18 | TGTGCCAGCTCACCGCGAGCGGGAGGGTTCTCCTACGAGCAGTACTTC | CASSPRAGGFSYEQYF
. | TRBJ2-7 | . | TRBV3-1 | TGTGCCAGCAGCCAAGGGCTCGGGGCAGGGAAGTTGGTATACGAGCAGTACTTC | CASSQGLGAGKLVYEQYF
. | TRBJ1-6 | few | TRBV5-1 | TGCGCCAGCAGCTTGGGGGATGATTCACCCCTCCACTTT | CASSLGDDSPLHF
. | TRBJ1-1 | . | TRBV10-3 | TGTGCCATCAGTTACAGGGTTGGGGAAGGTGAAGCTTTCTTT | CAISYRVGEGEAFF
TRBD1 | TRBJ2-5 | few | TRBV4-1 | TGCGCCAGCAGCCAAGGTGGGACAGGGCTCCAAGAGACCCAGTACTTC | CASSQGGTGLQETQYF
TRBD1 | TRBJ1-2 | . | TRBV11-2 | TGTGCCAGCAGCTTGGACAGGGGATGGCATGGCTACACCTTC | CASSLDRGWHGYTF
. | TRBJ2-3 | . | TRBV20-1 | TGCAGTGCTAGTCGGGCTAGCAACACAGATACGCAGTATTTT | CSASRASNTDTQYF
. | TRBJ2-7 | . | TRBV6-5 | TGTGCCAGCAGTTACTCGGACAGTTCCTCCTACGAGCAGTACTTC | CASSYSDSSSYEQYF
TRBD1 | TRBJ2-3 | few | TRBV20-1 | TGCAGTGCTAGTGGAACAGGGGGGTACCTCACAGATACGCAGTATTTT | CSASGTGGYLTDTQYF
. | TRBJ2-2 | . | TRBV7-6 | TGTGCCAGCAGCCCCCCTTTCACCGGGGAGCTGTTTTTT | CASSPPFTGELFF
. | TRBJ1-3 | . | TRBV25-1 | TGTGCCAGCAGTGATGGGCAGGGCGGCTCTGGAAACACCATATATTTT | CASSDGQGGSGNTIYF
. | TRBJ2-7 | . | TRBV10-3 | TGTGCCATCTCGGAGGGGTTGACCTACGAGCAGTACTTC | CAISEGLTYEQYF
. | TRBJ2-3 | . | TRBV18 | TGTGCCAGCTCACCACGGGACACCCTACGTCTGCAGTATTTT | CASSPRDTLRLQYF
. | TRBJ2-5 | few | TRBV5-5 | TGTGCCAGCAGCCTCAGGCAGGGGATCATGGAGACCCAGTACTTC | CASSLRQGIMETQYF
TRBD2 | TRBJ2-3 | . | TRBV20-1 | TGCAGTGCTAGACGACTAGCGCGAGTAGGGGATACGCAGTATTTT | CSARRLARVGDTQYF
TRBD1 | TRBJ2-7 | once | TRBV4-2 | TGTGCCAGCAGCCGAGAAGGGGGCAGCTCCTACGAGCAGTACTTC | CASSREGGSSYEQYF
TRBD2 | TRBJ2-1 | . | TRBV20-1 | TGCAGTGCTCCGACAAGGGGTAGCGGGAGCTACAATGAGCAGTTCTTC | CSAPTRGSGSYNEQFF
TRBD1 | TRBJ1-1 | . | TRBV30 | TGTGCCTGGGGGACAGTCGGGGACACTGAAGCTTTCTTT | CAWGTVGDTEAFF
TRBD1 | TRBJ2-2 | . | TRBV28 | TGTGCCATTACCCGGACAGGTCGACTCACCGGGGAGCTGTTTTTT | CAITRTGRLTGELFF